Shown below are 7 T cell receptor beta chains from a single sample sequenced in a study of blood T cell repertoires in COVID-19. Clones were sequenced by immunoSEQ multiplex PCR, and TCRdb holds only the in-frame ones, with some missing. The top ten clones hold 8% to 13% of a sample with roughly 390,000 clones, around 87% of them seen once. Sequencing was performed on peripheral blood. Source of these receptors: a woman aged 25 to 45 with COVID-19, enrolled during active disease.

J is TRBJ2-2 and V is TRBV21-1; TRBD2, as called in the table, went unchecked against the DNA. TRBV21-1 is described as a pseudogene. CDR3 length: 16 amino acids. Here the CDR3 reads CASSNPGRENTGELFF. As DNA, the CDR3 is TGTGCCAGCAGCAACCCAGGGCGGGAGAACACCGGGGAGCTGTTTTTT.

In the case of this clone: The junction departs from the called germline gene at one end, perhaps through a read error. The rearrangement links TRBV3-1 (or the pseudogene TRBV3-2) to TRBJ2-1, with 10 bases matching TRBD1. This CDR3 comprises 12 residues. Germline CDR1 is LGHDT and CDR2 is YNNKEL (reference sequence). CDR3 bases: TGTGCCAGTCAGGCGACAGGGGGCGCCTCCATCTTC. This sequence encodes CASQATGGASIF.

This clone showed up just a few times. The rearrangement joins TRBV5-1 to TRBJ1-5; the D is unclear. Germline loops: CDR1 SGHRS, CDR2 YFSETQ. V was trimmed by 0 bases and J by 4 bases, leaving 5 bases between them. There are 13 residues in the CDR3. CDR3 sequence (DNA): TGCGCCAGCAGCTTGGACCAGAATCAGCCCCAGCATTTT. Translating gives CASSLDQNQPQHF.

In the case of this clone: Additional DNA sequences in this sample encode the identical CDR3. V gene TRBV3-1 (or the pseudogene TRBV3-2) combines with J gene TRBJ2-3; 10 bases map to TRBD2. The CDR3 totals 15 residues. Germline V gene lookup returns CDR1 LGHDT and CDR2 YNNKEL (reference sequence). Germline trimming cut 2 bases from V and 1 base from J; bases unmatched to any gene: 0. The CDR3 reads CASSQLAGGTDTQYF. The CDR3 region has the DNA TGTGCCAGCAGCCAACTAGCGGGAGGCACAGATACGCAGTATTTT.

The chain is built from TRBV9 and TRBJ2-7, with D perhaps TRBD1 (6 bases). Germline V gene lookup returns CDR1 SGDLS and CDR2 YYNGEE. V lost 2 bases and J lost 3, with 15 bases in between. The CDR3 is 15 amino acids. The CDR3 nucleotides are TGTGCCAGCAGCGTTTCGGACAGCGCTCTCTACGAGCAGTACTTC. Translated: CASSVSDSALYEQYF. Based on the CDR3 plus reference TRBV9 and TRBJ2-7, the full variable domain is DSGVTQTPKHLITATGQRVTLRCSPRSGDLSVYWYQQSLDQGLQFLIQYYNGEERAKGNILERFSAQQFPDLHSELNLSSLELGDSALYFCASSVSDSALYEQYFGPGTRLTVT.

This clone was seen only once. The V call is TRBV12-5, the J call TRBJ2-1; 9 bases agree with TRBD2. CDR3 length: 16 residues. CDR1 is LGHNT and CDR2 is FRNRAP in the germline V gene. After removal of 0 bases from V and 7 bases from J, the junction contained 7 bases not matched to a gene. The CDR3 DNA follows: TGTGCTAGTGGTTTGGTACAGGGACTAGCAGAGAATGAGCAGTTCTTC. It yields the protein CASGLVQGLAENEQFF.

The rearrangement uses TRBV28 and TRBJ2-4; 7 bases match TRBD1. This CDR3 contains 17 residues. Germline V gene data show CDR1 as MDHEN and CDR2 as SYDVKM. V lost 5 bases and J lost 0; bases outside the gene matches: 10. DNA for the CDR3: TGTGCCAGCAGTGGCTGGGGACAGAAGATAGCCAAAAACATTCAGTACTTC. It is translated as CASSGWGQKIAKNIQYF.